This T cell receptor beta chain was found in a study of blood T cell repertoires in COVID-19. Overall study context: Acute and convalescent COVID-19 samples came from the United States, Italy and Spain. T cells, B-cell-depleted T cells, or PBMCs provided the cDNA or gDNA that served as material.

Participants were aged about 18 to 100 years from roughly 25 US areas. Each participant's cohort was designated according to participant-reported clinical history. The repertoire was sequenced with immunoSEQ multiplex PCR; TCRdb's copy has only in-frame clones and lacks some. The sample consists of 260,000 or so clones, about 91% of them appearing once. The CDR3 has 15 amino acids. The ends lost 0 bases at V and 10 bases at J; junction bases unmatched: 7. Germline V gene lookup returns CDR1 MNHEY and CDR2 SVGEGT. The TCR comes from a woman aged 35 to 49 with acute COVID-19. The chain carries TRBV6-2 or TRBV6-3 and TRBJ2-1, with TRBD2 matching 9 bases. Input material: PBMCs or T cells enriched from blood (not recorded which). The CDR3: CASSYSMSSGEEQFF. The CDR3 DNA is TGTGCCAGCAGTTACTCTATGTCTAGCGGGGAGGAGCAGTTCTTC.